The entry that follows covers one TCR beta chain sequence. The antigen is not known. Primers included in the PCR were 60 Vbeta and 13 Jbeta primers. Measured with immunoSEQ multiplex PCR; TCRdb has only the in-frame clones, and not every one. The sample carries about 160,000 clones, 70% to 80% recorded once. The record originates from a study of cytomegalovirus exposure and HLA in healthy donors. About the study: Early released data had about 85 million unique TCRs, all coming from HLA-typed donors.

This CDR3 spans 18 amino acids. Germline V CDR1 and CDR2: LNHNV, YYDKDF (reference sequence). Trimming cost V 0 bases and J 7 bases, with 22 bases left between them. Study results and limitations: A link between a missense DCLRE1C variant and TCR beta V- and J-gene trimming emerged from a later analysis. Earlier analysis looked at TCR beta V segments, and most were productive about 90% or about 30% of the time.

The chain couples TRBV15 to TRBJ2-1; D is perhaps TRBD2 (6 bases). Sequenced sample: PBMCs. This receptor was taken from a man aged 18 to 29 in good health and CMV-seropositive. This CDR3 reads CATSRDAYGRALGNEQFF. CDR3 sequence (DNA): TGTGCCACCAGCAGAGATGCTTACGGGAGAGCTTTGGGAAATGAGCAGTTCTTC.